This T cell receptor (beta chain) was sequenced for a study of T cells in women clearing cervical HPV infection. Here immunoSEQ multiplex PCR was the method, and the copy in TCRdb shows in-frame clones only, minus some. Seen in this sample are tens of thousands of clones; the ten most common clones hold around 4.9%. Points on this clone: Sequencing ends 3 residues short of the CDR3 end; the germline J gene provides the rest.

The germline CDR1 and CDR2 sequences are LNHDA and SQIVND (reference sequence). This CDR3 has 13 amino acids. Trimming took 9 bases from V and 4 from J, leaving 13 bases between them. J is TRBJ1-3 and V is TRBV19, with no clear D. This sequence was found in a woman aged 18-70 years with a cervical HPV16 infection that either progressed to CIN3+ or cleared (not recorded which). Sequenced input: blood buffy coat. CDR3 bases read: TGTGCCAGCATACAGCAAGGGGGAAACACC. Protein: CASIQQGGNT. In full, the CDR3 reads CASIQQGGNTIYF.